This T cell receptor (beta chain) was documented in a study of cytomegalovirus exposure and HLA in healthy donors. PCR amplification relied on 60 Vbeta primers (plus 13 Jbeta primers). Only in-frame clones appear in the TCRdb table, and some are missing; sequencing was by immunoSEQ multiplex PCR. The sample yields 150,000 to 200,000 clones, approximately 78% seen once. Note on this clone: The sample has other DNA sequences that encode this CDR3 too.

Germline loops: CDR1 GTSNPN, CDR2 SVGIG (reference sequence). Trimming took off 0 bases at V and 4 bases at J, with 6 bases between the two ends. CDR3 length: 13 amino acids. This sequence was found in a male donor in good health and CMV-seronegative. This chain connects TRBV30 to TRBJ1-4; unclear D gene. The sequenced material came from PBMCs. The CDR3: CAWSVQINEKLFF. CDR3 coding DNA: TGTGCCTGGAGTGTCCAGATTAATGAAAAACTGTTTTTT.